This TCR beta chain was captured in a study of cytotoxic CD8 clonotypes in ibrutinib-treated CLL. For the study at large: The group held under twelve relapsed/refractory and 15 treatment-naive patients, with 17 to 18 IGHV unmutated. Timing of response sample collection was a median roughly twelve months after treatment start, with a range of 6 to 36. General study results and limits: Measured clonality at baseline was greater than in age-matched healthy donors and tracked with circulating CD8+ T-cell counts.

Clones were read by immunoSEQ multiplex PCR, and TCRdb kept only the in-frame ones, dropping some. The data show around 70,000 clones, 75% to 95% seen once. Losses at the gene ends were 0 bases for V and 12 bases for J; bases not matched to a gene: 8. The V gene's germline CDR1 is LGHNA and CDR2 YSLEER. The CDR3 has 15 residues. This clone was picked up one time. Its antigen remains unknown. This TCR came from a human donor with chronic lymphocytic leukemia. This specimen was PBMCs, taken after 12 months of ibrutinib treatment. The V call is TRBV4-3, the J call TRBJ2-1, with 10 bases fitting TRBD2. CDR3 DNA: TGCGCCAGCAGCCAAGATTTAGCGGGAGGCCTCTTGCAGTTCTTC. This codes for CASSQDLAGGLLQFF.